This TCR beta chain was found in a study of somatic mutations in cytotoxic T cells in rheumatoid arthritis. About the research overall: Flow sorting at nearly 100% purity was applied to some V beta antibody-stained T-cell populations, which included V beta1+ cells sequenced for TCRB. Study observations and caveats: Patients with rheumatoid arthritis did not differ significantly from age-matched healthy controls in CD8+ T-cell clonality.

A note on this clone: Its matching antigen is unknown.

CDR1 and CDR2 from the germline V gene are SSHAT and FNYEAQ (reference sequence). With 5 bases removed from V and 6 bases from J, the gap between germline ends came to 12 bases. The CDR3 has 13 residues. Profiling relied on immunoSEQ multiplex PCR, and the TCRdb table lists in-frame clones only, not all of them. The repertoire holds 9,000 to 15,000 clones, roughly 69% seen once, with 11% in the top ten. The CD4+ and CD8+ fractions came from positive magnetic bead selection and were purity-checked by flow cytometry. The TCR comes from a woman in her forties in good health. Sequenced material: CD8+ T cells sorted from blood. This chain uses TRBV7-7 with TRBJ2-3; tentative D call: TRBD2 (6 bases). CDR3 sequence (DNA): TGTGCCAGCAGCGCGACTAGTTTTGATACGCAGTATTTT. Encoded protein: CASSATSFDTQYF. The full variable domain, with the rest looked up from reference TRBV7-7 and TRBJ2-3, is GAGVSQSPRYKVTKRGQDVTLRCDPISSHATLYWYQQALGQGPEFLTYFNYEAQPDKSGLPSDRFSAERPEGSISTLTIQRTEQRDSAMYRCASSATSFDTQYFGPGTRLTVL.